The 2 T cell receptor beta chains given below trace back to one sample, sequenced in a study of OX40 agonist ivuxolimab in advanced cancers. The assay was immunoSEQ multiplex PCR, and TCRdb's table has in-frame clones only and misses some. Here the sample spans fewer than 80,000 clones, approximately 85% being singletons. The source was CD4+ or CD8+ T cells sorted from blood, collected in a trial of the OX40 agonist ivuxolimab. These receptors came from an adult with an advanced solid tumor such as melanoma, head and neck, liver or kidney cancer.

This clone has just one count. The rearrangement links TRBV19 to TRBJ1-4; 9 nucleotides line up with TRBD1. Germline CDR1 reads LNHDA; CDR2 reads SQIVND (reference sequence). The CDR3 is 15 amino acids. Losses at the gene ends were 5 bases for V and 6 bases for J; bases not matched to a gene: 7. CDR3 sequence reads: CASSPRTGADEKLFF. CDR3 DNA: TGTGCCAGTAGTCCGAGGACAGGGGCGGATGAAAAACTGTTTTTT. Based on the CDR3 plus reference TRBV19 and TRBJ1-4, the full variable domain is DGGITQSPKYLFRKEGQNVTLSCEQNLNHDAMYWYRQDPGQGLRLIYYSQIVNDFQKGDIAEGYSVSREKKESFPLTVTSAQKNPTAFYLCASSPRTGADEKLFFGSGTQLSVL.

For the CDR3, the DNA is TGTGCCAGCAGCGTCTCCGGGACATTCTACAATGAGCAGTTCTTC. Its protein product is CASSVSGTFYNEQFF. The chain recombines TRBV5-4 with TRBJ2-1, with a tentative D call TRBD1 (6 bases). V lost 4 bases and J 3 bases, leaving 14 bases between the germline ends. Per germline, CDR1 SGHNT and CDR2 YYREEE (reference sequence). This CDR3 contains 15 residues.